Below are 22 T cell receptor beta chains sequenced from a single sample in a study of T cell responses to AZD1222 COVID-19 vaccine. Assay: immunoSEQ multiplex PCR; the TCRdb copy retains only in-frame clones and omits some. This table holds tens of thousands of clones, nearly 90% found once. Sequenced here: peripheral blood, sampled 28 days after the second AZD1222 dose. These receptors were taken from an adult who received the AZD1222 COVID-19 vaccine.

The chain couples TRBV30 to TRBJ1-3; D not resolved. From germline, CDR1 is GTSNPN and CDR2 SVGIG (reference sequence). V gave up 2 bases and J gave up 4 bases, with 3 bases separating them. The CDR3 covers 11 residues. Here the CDR3 reads CAWSSGNTIYF. DNA of the CDR3: TGTGCCTGGAGTAGCGGAAACACCATATATTTT.

This rearrangement joins TRBV5-1 to TRBJ1-1; TRBD1 matches 8 bases. The germline CDR1 and CDR2 sequences are SGHRS and YFSETQ. The V gene end was trimmed by 6 bases and the J gene end by 10 bases; junction bases not matched to a gene: 8. This CDR3 spans 12 amino acids. The CDR3 DNA sequence: TGCGCCAGCACACCAGAACAGGGGGTAGCTTTCTTT. Translation: CASTPEQGVAFF.

This chain joins TRBV27 and TRBJ1-2; D may be TRBD1 (5 bases). Looked up from germline, CDR1 is MNHEY and CDR2 is SMNVEV (reference sequence). The CDR3 runs to 12 residues. V lost 6 bases and J lost 7, with 12 bases in between. CDR3 amino acids: CASRGRVGGYTF. The CDR3 region has the DNA TGTGCCAGCAGGGGCAGGGTCGGTGGCTACACCTTC.

This clone was counted once. This chain connects TRBV12-3 or TRBV12-4 to TRBJ1-1; D unresolved. V shed 6 bases and J shed 4 bases, with 12 bases lying between them. CDR3 size: 13 residues. This chain's CDR3 is CASSPLLGTEAFF. CDR3 nucleotides: TGTGCCAGCAGCCCATTGTTGGGCACTGAAGCTTTCTTT.

This rearrangement joins TRBV9 to TRBJ1-6; TRBD1 agrees at 9 bases. The CDR3 runs 16 residues. Germline CDR1 is SGDLS and CDR2 is YYNGEE. Trimming at V came to 3 bases and at J to 7 bases, leaving 8 bases not matched to a gene. The CDR3 is CASSANPTGGNSPLHF. The CDR3 DNA reads as TGTGCCAGCAGCGCGAATCCGACAGGGGGGAATTCACCCCTCCACTTT.

V and J are TRBV21-1 and TRBJ2-7; TRBD2, as called in the table, went unchecked against the DNA. TRBV21-1 is termed a pseudogene. The CDR3 totals 15 residues. This chain's CDR3 is CASSKVRGRAYEQYV. The CDR3 coding sequence is TGTGCCAGCAGCAAAGTGCGGGGGCGGGCCTACGAGCAGTACGTC.

Concerning this clone: One junction end does not reproduce the germline sequence, and a read error may be involved. The V call is TRBV7-3, the J call TRBJ2-1; 11 bases are a match to TRBD2. Looked up from germline, CDR1 is SGHTA and CDR2 is FQGTGA. CDR3 size: 16 residues. The CDR3 sequence is CASTLAGGGTANEQFF. CDR3 in DNA: TGTGCCAGCACCTTAGCGGGAGGGGGAACGGCGAATGAGCAGTTCTTC.

The chain joins TRBV19 to TRBJ2-4, with TRBD2 identical over 8 bases. The V segment lost 7 bases and the J segment 1 base; nucleotides outside the gene matches: 21. The CDR3 covers 20 residues. The germline V gene has CDR1 LNHDA and CDR2 SQIVND (reference sequence). The CDR3 protein is CASTPPRGLGGVLAKNIQYF. The CDR3 bases are TGTGCCAGTACCCCACCCCGGGGACTAGGGGGGGTCTTGGCCAAAAACATTCAGTACTTC.

This clone was observed a single time. The V and J genes are TRBV5-1 and TRBJ1-6; 8 bases fit TRBD1. Germline lookup yields CDR1 SGHRS and CDR2 YFSETQ. V lost 2 bases, J lost 8 bases, and 3 bases stayed unmatched. There are 14 residues in the CDR3. For the CDR3, the DNA is TGCGCCAGCAGCTTCGGACAGGGTCATTCACCCCTCCACTTT. As protein: CASSFGQGHSPLHF.

The V and J genes are TRBV5-1 and TRBJ2-6; the D is unclear. The germline gives CDR1 SGHRS, CDR2 YFSETQ. The length of the CDR3 is 15 residues. Trimming stripped 0 bases from V and 2 bases from J, with 6 bases between. The CDR3 DNA follows: TGCGCCAGCAGCTTGGGGGCGGCTGGGGCCAACGTCCTGACTTTC. It encodes CASSLGAAGANVLTF.

V gene TRBV3-1 (or the pseudogene TRBV3-2) combines with J gene TRBJ1-2; D is unresolved. There are 15 residues in the CDR3. Germline V gene data show CDR1 as LGHDT and CDR2 as YNNKEL (reference sequence). The germline V and J ends were trimmed by 2 bases and 7 bases, with 17 bases remaining between them. CDR3 in amino acids: CASSQPQQGWAGYTF. In nucleotides, the CDR3 is TGTGCCAGCAGCCAACCACAACAAGGGTGGGCTGGCTACACCTTC.

The chain recombines TRBV19 with TRBJ2-1, with 9 bases fitting TRBD2. The germline V gene encodes CDR1 LNHDA and CDR2 SQIVND (reference sequence). Trimming cost V 5 bases and J 0 bases; bases outside gene matches: 2. CDR3 size: 15 residues. The chain's CDR3 is CASSLSGSSYNEQFF. CDR3 nucleotide sequence: TGTGCCAGTAGTCTTAGCGGGAGCTCCTACAATGAGCAGTTCTTC.

This clone appeared a single time. The chain combines TRBV3-1 (or the pseudogene TRBV3-2) with TRBJ2-7; 7 bases are a match to TRBD1. The length of the CDR3 is 14 residues. J lost 3 bases, V lost 4 bases, and 6 bases had no gene match. CDR1 and CDR2 from the germline V gene are LGHDT and YNNKEL (reference sequence). This chain's CDR3 is CASSPATGYYEQYV. CDR3 coding DNA: TGTGCCAGCAGCCCAGCGACAGGGTACTACGAGCAGTACGTC.

This rearrangement joins TRBV19 to TRBJ1-1, with 7 positions matching TRBD1. This CDR3 has 15 amino acids. CDR1 LNHDA and CDR2 SQIVND come from the germline V gene (reference sequence). V shed 4 bases, J shed 1 base, and the junction held 6 bases outside the gene matches. In DNA, the CDR3 is TGTGCCAGTAGTACCCGGACAGGAGCGAACACTGAAGCTTTCTTT. Translation: CASSTRTGANTEAFF. Using reference TRBV19 and TRBJ1-1 for the parts outside the CDR3, the full variable domain is DGGITQSPKYLFRKEGQNVTLSCEQNLNHDAMYWYRQDPGQGLRLIYYSQIVNDFQKGDIAEGYSVSREKKESFPLTVTSAQKNPTAFYLCASSTRTGANTEAFFGQGTRLTVV.

This clone was observed a few times. The chain uses TRBV3-1 (or the pseudogene TRBV3-2) and TRBJ1-3; tentative D call: TRBD1 (5 bases). This CDR3 contains 14 residues. The V gene lost 4 bases and the J gene lost 4 bases, with 11 bases spanning the gap. In germline, CDR1 is LGHDT, CDR2 YNNKEL (reference sequence). In nucleotides, the CDR3 is TGTGCCAGCAGCCTTGGGGGGGTAGGAAACACCATATATTTT. Protein sequence: CASSLGGVGNTIYF.

The J gene is TRBJ1-1, the V gene TRBV2; D call uncertain. Trimming stripped 3 bases from V and 0 bases from J, with 11 bases between. The CDR3 contains 15 residues. From germline, CDR1 is SNHLY and CDR2 FYNNEI. The CDR3 DNA sequence: TGTGCCAGCAGTGAGCATCAACCTATGAACACTGAAGCTTTCTTT. Its translation: CASSEHQPMNTEAFF. Complete variable domain (other parts from reference TRBV2 and TRBJ1-1): EPEVTQTPSHQVTQMGQEVILRCVPISNHLYFYWYRQILGQKVEFLVSFYNNEISEKSEIFDDQFSVERPDGSNFTLKIRSTKLEDSAMYFCASSEHQPMNTEAFFGQGTRLTVV.

The chain is built from TRBV5-1 and TRBJ2-7; tentative D call: TRBD1 (5 bases). Per germline, CDR1 SGHRS and CDR2 YFSETQ. V dropped 1 base and J dropped 0 bases, with 11 bases sitting between them. This CDR3 comprises 15 residues. CDR3 sequence: CASSLRGIFSYEQYV. The CDR3 DNA sequence: TGCGCCAGCAGCTTGAGGGGCATCTTCTCCTACGAGCAGTACGTC.

V is TRBV2 and J is TRBJ1-5; D may be TRBD1 (5 bases). Trimming took off 3 bases at V and 4 bases at J, with 10 bases between the two ends. This CDR3 is 14 amino acids long. Germline lookup yields CDR1 SNHLY and CDR2 FYNNEI. The CDR3 bases are TGTGCCAGCAGTGATGGGGCAGTTAATCAGCCCCAGCATTTT. Protein: CASSDGAVNQPQHF.

This clone was counted a few times. The V call is TRBV5-4, the J call TRBJ1-2, with 8 nucleotides matching TRBD1. Germline loops: CDR1 SGHNT, CDR2 YYREEE (reference sequence). The CDR3 totals 15 residues. V gave up 4 bases and J gave up 2 bases; unmatched junction bases: 7. The CDR3 DNA follows: TGTGCCAGCAGCCCGCCAGGGGGCACCAACTATGGCTACACCTTC. Its protein product is CASSPPGGTNYGYTF.

The rearrangement links TRBV28 to TRBJ2-7; 8 nucleotides agree with TRBD2. Germline V gene lookup returns CDR1 MDHEN and CDR2 SYDVKM. Trimming removed 5 bases from V and 0 bases from J; junction bases left unmatched: 6. This CDR3 contains 15 residues. The CDR3 region has the DNA TGTGCCAGCAGTGTTTTAGCGGGGAGCTCCTACGAGCAGTACTTC. Protein sequence: CASSVLAGSSYEQYF.

The chain joins TRBV6-4 to TRBJ1-2; tentatively, D is TRBD1 (6 bases). The length of the CDR3 is 15 residues. Between the trimmed V and J ends, which lost 6 bases and 4 bases, there was a span of 18 bases. Germline V gene lookup returns CDR1 MRHNA and CDR2 SNTAGT. The CDR3 DNA reads TGTGCCAGCAGCGTTAGCCCTGGGGGCGGCTATGGCTACACCTTC. It codes for CASSVSPGGGYGYTF.

CDR3 amino acids: CASSLIWGNQPQHF. In DNA, the CDR3 is TGTGCCAGCAGCCTTATCTGGGGCAATCAGCCCCAGCATTTT. V is TRBV7-2 and J is TRBJ1-5; D gene unclear. Looked up from germline, CDR1 is SGHTA and CDR2 is FQGNSA. The CDR3 length is 14 residues. V was trimmed by 5 bases and J by 2 bases, leaving 10 bases between them. Filled out from reference TRBV7-2 and TRBJ1-5, the complete variable domain reads GAGVSQSPSNKVTEKGKDVELRCDPISGHTALYWYRQSLGQGLEFLIYFQGNSAPDKSGLPSDRFSAERTGGSVSTLTIQRTQQEDSAVYLCASSLIWGNQPQHFGDGTRLSIL.